The clone carrying this T cell receptor (beta chain) was seen once. PCR involved 60 Vbeta and 13 Jbeta primers. Assay used: immunoSEQ multiplex PCR; TCRdb lists only in-frame clones, some missing. Here the sample spans around 87,000 clones, over 70% being singletons. This sample is drawn from a study of cytomegalovirus exposure and HLA in healthy donors. Input material: PBMCs. The receptor was derived from a girl aged 2 to 10 in good health and CMV-seropositive.

As DNA, the CDR3 is TGTGCCATAACTAGCGGGACTTCCTACGAGCAGTACTTC. Amino acid sequence: CAITSGTSYEQYF. This chain joins TRBV6-1 and TRBJ2-7; 10 bases map to TRBD2. This CDR3 has 13 amino acids. Germline loops: CDR1 MNHNS, CDR2 SASEGT. The J segment lost 1 base and the V segment lost 10 bases, leaving 4 bases of the junction unmatched.